These 24 T cell receptor beta chains share one sample of origin, sequenced in a study of T cells after yellow fever vaccination. TCRdb redid the calling of the 5' RACE reads with MiXCR, one entry per CDR3 protein. The sample lists under 550,000 distinct CDR3 sequences, just over 20% occurring once. The sample here was PBMCs, taken roughly 23 days after the first yellow fever vaccination. The receptors derive from a man younger than 30 who received the YFV17D yellow fever vaccine.

This clonotype was recorded once. The chain couples TRBV13 to TRBJ2-1, with TRBD1 as a possible D gene (5 bases). The V end was cut by 5 bases, the J end by 1 base, with 12 bases between. CDR3 length: 15 amino acids. CDR1 is PRHDT, CDR2 FYEKMQ, per germline (reference sequence). The CDR3 bases are TGTGCCAGCAGCCACGACAGAGTTTCCTACAATGAGCAGTTCTTC. Translation gives CASSHDRVSYNEQFF.

This clonotype was seen a few times. The rearrangement uses TRBV6-5 and TRBJ2-5; TRBD1 might be the D (5 bases). The CDR3 is made up of 16 amino acids. Germline assignment: CDR1 MNHEY and CDR2 SVGAGI. The ends were cut back, 0 bases at V and 5 bases at J, with 16 bases in the middle. Written as DNA, the CDR3 is TGTGCCAGCAGTTACTCGAGTTCCCAGGGATCGGAGACCCAGTACTTC. This gives the protein CASSYSSSQGSETQYF.

V gene TRBV19 combines with J gene TRBJ1-1; TRBD1 is a possible D gene (5 bases). The CDR3 loop spans 13 amino acids. The germline CDR1 and CDR2 sequences are LNHDA and SQIVND (reference sequence). V lost 5 bases and J 5 bases, leaving 12 bases between the germline ends. CDR3 coding DNA: TGTGCCAGTAGTCCAGGGTTGGGGACTGAAGCTTTCTTT. It specifies CASSPGLGTEAFF.

Only a few counts were recorded for this clonotype. The V call is TRBV11-2, the J call TRBJ2-1, with 9 nucleotides matching TRBD1. The CDR3 sequence is 13 residues long. From germline, CDR1 is SGHAT and CDR2 FQNNGV. The ends lost 5 bases at V and 8 bases at J; junction bases unmatched: 4. CDR3 bases: TGTGCCAGCAGCCTCCGGGACAGGGATGAGCAGTTCTTC. It encodes CASSLRDRDEQFF. Looking up the rest from reference TRBV11-2 and TRBJ2-1 gives the full variable domain: EAGVAQSPRYKIIEKRQSVAFWCNPISGHATLYWYQQILGQGPKLLIQFQNNGVVDDSQLPKDRFSAERLKGVDSTLKIQPAKLEDSAVYLCASSLRDRDEQFFGPGTRLTVL.

The chain has TRBV10-3 and TRBJ1-3; 8 nucleotides align to TRBD1. Germline V lookup: CDR1 ENHRY, CDR2 SYGVKD. The V and J ends lost 6 bases and 3 bases, in that order; junction bases with no gene match: 7. This CDR3 comprises 15 residues. CDR3 residues: CAIRRQGFFGNTIYF. The CDR3 DNA follows: TGTGCCATCAGGAGACAGGGGTTCTTTGGAAACACCATATATTTT.

This chain connects TRBV14 to TRBJ2-3, with 7 bases aligning to TRBD1. From germline, CDR1 is SGHDN and CDR2 FVKESK. The CDR3 runs to 18 residues. The ends lost 5 bases at V and 0 bases at J; junction bases unmatched: 14. CDR3 coding DNA: TGTGCCAGCAGCTTGGACAGGACCAAAGCCTATAGCACAGATACGCAGTATTTT. This encodes CASSLDRTKAYSTDTQYF. The full variable domain, its missing parts supplied by reference TRBV14 and TRBJ2-3, is EAGVTQFPSHSVIEKGQTVTLRCDPISGHDNLYWYRRVMGKEIKFLLHFVKESKQDESGMPNNRFLAERTGGTYSTLKVQPAELEDSGVYFCASSLDRTKAYSTDTQYFGPGTRLTVL.

In DNA, the CDR3 is TGCGCCAGCAGCCAGCGGTGGGGGACAGGCTCCTACAATGAGCAGTTCTTC. Its translation is CASSQRWGTGSYNEQFF. The chain uses TRBV4-3 and TRBJ2-1, with 8 bases matching TRBD1. The CDR3 has 17 residues. Germline lookup yields CDR1 LGHNA and CDR2 YSLEER. The trim removed 3 bases at V and 0 bases at J, leaving 7 bases unmatched.

In this sample, this clonotype turned up a few times. This sequence joins TRBV7-2 and TRBJ1-6, with 8 bases identical to TRBD1. The J segment lost 10 bases and the V segment lost 7 bases, leaving 6 bases of the junction unmatched. Germline CDR1 and CDR2: SGHTA and FQGNSA. This CDR3 has 13 amino acids. The CDR3, as DNA: TGTGCCAGCAACGGGGACAGGCGGTCACCCCTCCACTTT. Its translation: CASNGDRRSPLHF. Together with reference TRBV7-2 and TRBJ1-6, the CDR3 gives the full variable domain: GAGVSQSPSNKVTEKGKDVELRCDPISGHTALYWYRQSLGQGLEFLIYFQGNSAPDKSGLPSDRFSAERTGGSVSTLTIQRTQQEDSAVYLCASNGDRRSPLHFGNGTRLTVT.

This clonotype has just a few counts. The chain combines TRBV5-1 with TRBJ2-5, with 7 bases fitting TRBD2. Germline lookup yields CDR1 SGHRS and CDR2 YFSETQ. Trimming at V came to 5 bases and at J to 0 bases, leaving 4 bases not matched to a gene. CDR3 size: 14 residues. The CDR3 loop is CASRLSGHQETQYF. The CDR3, as DNA: TGCGCCAGCAGGCTTAGCGGGCACCAAGAGACCCAGTACTTC.

The chain is built from TRBV9 and TRBJ2-3; 10 nucleotides line up with TRBD2. Germline CDR1 reads SGDLS; CDR2 reads YYNGEE. CDR3 length equals 17 residues. J gave up 4 bases and V 3 bases, and 11 bases lay outside the gene matches. CDR3 nucleotides: TGTGCCAGCAGCGAGTATAGCGGGGGGAGTTTGGCAGATACGCAGTATTTT. Translation: CASSEYSGGSLADTQYF. Variable domain in full (rest from reference TRBV9 and TRBJ2-3): DSGVTQTPKHLITATGQRVTLRCSPRSGDLSVYWYQQSLDQGLQFLIQYYNGEERAKGNILERFSAQQFPDLHSELNLSSLELGDSALYFCASSEYSGGSLADTQYFGPGTRLTVL.

This clonotype was observed a few times. One end of the junction does not line up with germline, which may come from a read error. The chain recombines TRBV7-2 with TRBJ1-2; D remains ambiguous. The CDR3 is made up of 13 amino acids. The germline V gene encodes CDR1 SGHTA and CDR2 FQGNSA. CDR3 region: CASSAGWATDPHF. The CDR3 DNA reads TGTGCCAGCAGCGCGGGGTGGGCCACAGACCCACACTTC.

Only a few counts were recorded for this clonotype. The rearrangement links TRBV4-2 to TRBJ2-1; a weak D match, TRBD2 (5 bases). The CDR3 has 12 amino acids. Germline loops: CDR1 LGHNA, CDR2 YNFKEQ. V was pared by 5 bases and J by 5 bases, with 7 bases between. The CDR3 spells CASSIGDNEQFF. The CDR3 DNA reads as TGTGCCAGCAGCATCGGGGACAATGAGCAGTTCTTC.

This clonotype has just a few counts. The rearrangement links TRBV12-3 or TRBV12-4 to TRBJ2-4, with D possibly being TRBD1 or TRBD2 (5 bases each). With 5 bases removed from V and 0 bases from J, the gap between germline ends came to 11 bases. This CDR3 spans 15 amino acids. CDR3 sequence reads: CASSRDALAKNIQYF. In DNA form, the CDR3 reads TGTGCCAGCAGTCGGGACGCGTTAGCCAAAAACATTCAGTACTTC.

The rearrangement links TRBV20-1 to TRBJ1-6; 10 positions match TRBD1. This CDR3 is built from 17 residues. CDR1 is DFQATT and CDR2 is SNEGSKA in the germline V gene (reference sequence). With V trimmed by 1 base and J by 3 bases, 6 bases remained unmatched. The CDR3 DNA sequence: TGCAGTGCTAGAGGGACAGGGGGTCCCTTCTATAATTCACCCCTCCACTTT. As protein: CSARGTGGPFYNSPLHF.

There are a few counts of this clonotype. This chain connects TRBV10-3 to TRBJ2-1, with 11 bases identical to TRBD2. The CDR3 has 16 residues. Unmatched junction bases numbered 9, after V lost 5 bases and J lost 6 bases. Germline lookup yields CDR1 ENHRY and CDR2 SYGVKD. CDR3 bases: TGTGCCATCAGTACCCAAACCGGGACTAGCGGCAATGAGCAGTTCTTC. It specifies CAISTQTGTSGNEQFF.

The chain employs TRBV4-2 and TRBJ2-5; no clear D gene. V was shortened by 1 base and J by 4 bases, with 19 bases between the two germline ends. Germline V gene sequence: CDR1 LGHNA, CDR2 YNFKEQ. The CDR3 extends over 17 amino acids. This chain's CDR3 is CASSQVGPAASTETQYF. Written as DNA, the CDR3 is TGTGCCAGCAGCCAAGTGGGTCCAGCAGCTTCCACAGAGACCCAGTACTTC.

This clonotype appeared a few times. The J gene is TRBJ2-1, the V gene TRBV5-6; D gene ambiguous. Germline lookup yields CDR1 SGHDT and CDR2 YYEEEE. The CDR3 has 12 residues. V dropped 1 base and J dropped 13 bases, with 12 bases sitting between them. The CDR3 reads CASSLRLFGQFF. The CDR3 region has the DNA TGTGCCAGCAGCTTGAGACTTTTCGGCCAGTTCTTC.

The chain uses TRBV9 and TRBJ2-1; 13 bases align to TRBD2. There are 18 residues in the CDR3. CDR1 SGDLS and CDR2 YYNGEE come from the germline V gene. V shed 1 base, J shed 3 bases, and the junction held 7 bases outside the gene matches. Here the CDR3 reads CASSVRPGLAGSYNEQFF. CDR3 DNA: TGTGCCAGCAGCGTAAGACCGGGACTAGCGGGGAGCTACAATGAGCAGTTCTTC.

This chain joins TRBV4-2 and TRBJ2-1; 9 nucleotides match TRBD2. Germline V gene lookup returns CDR1 LGHNA and CDR2 YNFKEQ. V gave up 0 bases and J gave up 7 bases; unmatched junction bases: 7. There are 16 residues in the CDR3. This chain's CDR3 is CASSQDPSGGLNEQFF. The CDR3 bases are TGTGCCAGCAGCCAAGATCCAAGCGGGGGGTTAAATGAGCAGTTCTTC.

The chain links TRBV6-1 to TRBJ2-2; 11 bases map to TRBD2. Germline V gives CDR1 MNHNS, CDR2 SASEGT. Germline trimming cut 0 bases from V and 6 bases from J; bases unmatched to any gene: 0. The CDR3 runs 15 residues. The CDR3 coding sequence is TGTGCCAGCAGTGAAGCTAGCGGGGGGGCCGGGGAGCTGTTTTTT. Translated, it gives CASSEASGGAGELFF.

This clonotype was counted only a few times. This sequence joins TRBV4-3 and TRBJ1-4, with TRBD1 matching over 7 bases. V dropped 1 base and J dropped 10; count of bases not matched to a gene: 6. This CDR3 has 14 amino acids. Looked up from germline, CDR1 is LGHNA and CDR2 is YSLEER. For the CDR3, the DNA is TGCGCCAGCAGCCAAGGACAGGGTTTTGGAAAACTGTTTTTT. Its protein is CASSQGQGFGKLFF.

The chain is built from TRBV20-1 and TRBJ2-7; no reliable D call. Trimming took 2 bases from V and 4 from J, leaving 21 bases between them. Per the germline V gene, CDR1 is DFQATT and CDR2 is SNEGSKA (reference sequence). The CDR3 sequence is 16 residues long. The CDR3 nucleotides read TGCAGTGCTAGATCAACGGTACTAACCACTCAATACGAGCAGTACTTC. Its translation is CSARSTVLTTQYEQYF.

The chain couples TRBV12-3 or TRBV12-4 to TRBJ2-1; 9 nucleotides line up with TRBD1. The V gene end was trimmed by 7 bases and the J gene end by 3 bases; junction bases not matched to a gene: 7. The CDR3 runs 15 residues. The CDR3 DNA reads as TGTGCCAGCACCGAACAGGGGGCAAACTACAATGAGCAGTTCTTC. This gives the protein CASTEQGANYNEQFF.

This clonotype occurred a few times. The chain is built from TRBV3-1 and TRBJ2-5, with 11 bases identical to TRBD2. Per germline, CDR1 LGHDT and CDR2 YNNKEL (reference sequence). The V segment lost 4 bases and the J segment 4 bases; nucleotides outside the gene matches: 5. The CDR3 sequence is 15 residues long. CDR3 sequence: CASSLSGGVAETQYF. CDR3 DNA sequence: TGTGCCAGCAGCCTTAGCGGGGGGGTAGCAGAGACCCAGTACTTC.